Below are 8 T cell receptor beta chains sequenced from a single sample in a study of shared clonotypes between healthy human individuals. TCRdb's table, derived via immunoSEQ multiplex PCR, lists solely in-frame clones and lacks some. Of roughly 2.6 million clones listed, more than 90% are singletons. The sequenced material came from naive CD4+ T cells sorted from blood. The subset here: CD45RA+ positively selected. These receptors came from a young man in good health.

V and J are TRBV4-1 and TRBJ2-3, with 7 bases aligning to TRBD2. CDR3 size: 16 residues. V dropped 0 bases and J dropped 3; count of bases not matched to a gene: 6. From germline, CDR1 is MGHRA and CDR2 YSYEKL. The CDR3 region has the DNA TGCGCCAGCAGCCAAGATTTGGTGGGAGGGACAGATACGCAGTATTTT. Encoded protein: CASSQDLVGGTDTQYF.

The CDR3 sequence is CSAFNGGVADTQYF. CDR3 DNA: TGCAGCGCATTCAATGGGGGGGTAGCAGATACGCAGTATTTT. This chain connects TRBV29-1 to TRBJ2-3, with 7 bases identical to TRBD2. Losses at the gene ends were 7 bases for V and 4 bases for J; bases not matched to a gene: 11. CDR1 is SQVTM and CDR2 is ANQGSEA in the germline V gene. The CDR3 has 14 residues.

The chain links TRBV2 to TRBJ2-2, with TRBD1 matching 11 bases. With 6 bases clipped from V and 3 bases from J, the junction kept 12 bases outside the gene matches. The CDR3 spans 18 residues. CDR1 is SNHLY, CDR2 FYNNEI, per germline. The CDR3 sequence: CASRDRDRGKGDTGELFF. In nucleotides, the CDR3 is TGTGCCAGCAGAGACCGGGACAGGGGGAAAGGGGACACCGGGGAGCTGTTTTTT.

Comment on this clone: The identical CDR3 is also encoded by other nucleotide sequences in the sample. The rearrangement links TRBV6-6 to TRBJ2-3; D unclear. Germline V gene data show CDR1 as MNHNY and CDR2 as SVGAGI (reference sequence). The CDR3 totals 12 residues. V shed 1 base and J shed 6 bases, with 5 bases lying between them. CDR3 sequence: CASSYLSDTQYF. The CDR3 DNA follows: TGTGCCAGCAGTTACTTGTCGGATACGCAGTATTTT.

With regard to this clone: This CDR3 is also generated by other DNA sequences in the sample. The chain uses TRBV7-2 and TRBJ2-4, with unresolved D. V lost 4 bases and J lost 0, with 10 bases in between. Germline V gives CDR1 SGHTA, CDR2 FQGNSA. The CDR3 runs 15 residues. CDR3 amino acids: CASSSTTLAKNIQYF. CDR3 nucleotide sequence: TGTGCCAGCAGCTCAACTACCCTAGCCAAAAACATTCAGTACTTC. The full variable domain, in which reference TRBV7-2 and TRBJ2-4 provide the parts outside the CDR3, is GAGVSQSPSNKVTEKGKDVELRCDPISGHTALYWYRQSLGQGLEFLIYFQGNSAPDKSGLPSDRFSAERTGGSVSTLTIQRTQQEDSAVYLCASSSTTLAKNIQYFGAGTRLSVL.

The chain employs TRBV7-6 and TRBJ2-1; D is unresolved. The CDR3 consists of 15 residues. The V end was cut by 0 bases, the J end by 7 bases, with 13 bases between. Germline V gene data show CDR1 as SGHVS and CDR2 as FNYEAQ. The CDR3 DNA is TGTGCCAGCAGCTTAGCACCGAGAATACAAAATGAGCAGTTCTTC. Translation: CASSLAPRIQNEQFF.

The CDR3 bases are TGTGCCAGCAGTGGGGCTCCCGGTATCAATGAGCAGTTCTTC. As protein: CASSGAPGINEQFF. This chain joins TRBV2 and TRBJ2-1; D not resolved. This CDR3 has 14 residues. Germline values: CDR1 SNHLY, CDR2 FYNNEI. V was clipped by 4 bases and J by 6 bases, with 13 bases between them.

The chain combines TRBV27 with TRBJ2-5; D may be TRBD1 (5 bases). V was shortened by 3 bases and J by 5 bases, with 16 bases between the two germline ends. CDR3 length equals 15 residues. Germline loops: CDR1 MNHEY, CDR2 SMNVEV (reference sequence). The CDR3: CASSFQGFSSETQYF. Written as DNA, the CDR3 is TGTGCCAGCAGTTTCCAGGGTTTTTCGTCGGAGACCCAGTACTTC.